A selection of T cell receptor beta chains follows, all from one sample in a study of PD-L1 blockade in urothelial cancer. Generated by immunoSEQ multiplex PCR, the TCRdb table keeps only in-frame clones and is missing some. The repertoire holds tens of thousands of clones, with approximately 80% as singletons. Material: PBMCs, obtained around atezolizumab (anti-PD-L1) treatment. The receptors stem from a man in his sixties or seventies with urothelial cancer. Both conserved end residues are part of each CDR3. D genes are given only for firm matches.

NA	TRBV5-5	TRBJ1-3	CASSLDGTGNTIYF
NA	TRBV5-5	TRBJ2-1	CASSLSFHNEQFF
NA	TRBV5-1	TRBJ2-2	CASSLTGVGFPGELFF
NA	TRBV5-1	TRBJ2-3	CASSESNTDTQYF
NA	TRBV7-2	TRBJ2-4	CASSLAQGGKNIQYF
NA	TRBV2	TRBJ2-1	CASKGDGNEQFF
TRBD1	TRBV18	TRBJ2-7	CASSQGAQDEQYF
NA	TRBV7-8	TRBJ1-3	CASSPQGWGGNTIYF
NA	TRBV27	TRBJ2-7	CASSLLMLGRAYEQYF
TRBD2	TRBV6-5	TRBJ2-7	CASSYSGSYSYEQYF
TRBD1	TRBV7-2	TRBJ1-5	CASSASRTGVIQPQHF
NA	TRBV6-1	TRBJ1-2	CATLRGADGYTF
NA	TRBV5-4	TRBJ1-4	CASSLFNSKNEKLFF
TRBD1	TRBV19	TRBJ1-1	CASSIVGTVNTEAFF
TRBD1	TRBV5-1	TRBJ2-3	CASYADQGARLGDTQYF
NA	TRBV18	TRBJ2-2	CASSPPSVTGELFF
NA	TRBV28	TRBJ1-5	CASRRKTGPRRDSNQPQHF
TRBD2	TRBV7-9	TRBJ2-1	CASSLVGVLAGRPYNEQFF
TRBD1	TRBV6-6	TRBJ2-1	CASSYRDRYNEQFF
NA	TRBV12-5	TRBJ1-5	CASGLGLSSNQPQHF
NA	TRBV30	TRBJ1-3	CAYGQSGNTIYF
TRBD2	TRBV11-2	TRBJ2-5	CASSLVGQRGPQETQYF
TRBD2	TRBV27	TRBJ2-3	CASKGLAGTDTQYF
NA	TRBV5-6	TRBJ2-5	CASSGGLQETQYF
NA	TRBV6-5	TRBJ2-6	CASSSASSSGANVLTF
TRBD1	TRBV5-1	TRBJ2-3	CASSYGTGSTDTQYF
NA	TRBV15	TRBJ2-6	CATSSGQLSGANVLTF
NA	TRBV11-3	TRBJ1-1	CASSVQTGTEAFF
TRBD1	TRBV6-6	TRBJ2-1	CATNPGQGPYNEQFF
TRBD2	TRBV6-5	TRBJ2-1	CASRPGLAGGEQFF
NA	TRBV21-1	TRBJ2-1	CASSKGQGIMNEQFF
NA	TRBV29-1	TRBJ1-4	CSVDPGINEKLFF
NA	TRBV4-1	TRBJ1-6	CASSQDRGRASASPLHF
NA	TRBV14	TRBJ2-5	CASSQTRQGGTQYF
TRBD1	TRBV2	TRBJ2-1	CASSELGQGAFNEQFF
NA	TRBV5-1	TRBJ1-4	CASSPGTRGINEKLFF
NA	TRBV2	TRBJ2-7	CASRRQSFEQYF
NA	TRBV6-5	TRBJ1-1	CASSGLGGGGTEAFF
NA	TRBV18	TRBJ1-1	CASSPRWGGNTEAFF
TRBD1	TRBV4-3	TRBJ2-7	CASSQEAGTGYYEQYF
NA	TRBV5-1	TRBJ2-1	CASSLNPSLENEQFF
NA	TRBV7-9	TRBJ1-2	CASSLGTTDYGYTF
NA	TRBV7-9	TRBJ1-5	CASQGNSNQPQHF
NA	TRBV7-3	TRBJ2-3	CASSLTSHPGADTQYF